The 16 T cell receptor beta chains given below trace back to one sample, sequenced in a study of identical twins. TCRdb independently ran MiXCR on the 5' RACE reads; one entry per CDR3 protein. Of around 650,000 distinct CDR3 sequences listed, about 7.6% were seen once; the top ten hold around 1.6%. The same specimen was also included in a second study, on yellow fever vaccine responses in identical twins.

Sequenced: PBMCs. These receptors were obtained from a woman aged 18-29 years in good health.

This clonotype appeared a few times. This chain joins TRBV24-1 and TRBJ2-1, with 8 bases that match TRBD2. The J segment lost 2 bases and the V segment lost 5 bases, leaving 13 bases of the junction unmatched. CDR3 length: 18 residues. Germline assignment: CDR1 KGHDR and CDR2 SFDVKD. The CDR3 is CATSAHGTAGGPYNEQFF. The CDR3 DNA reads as TGTGCCACCAGTGCCCATGGGACCGCGGGAGGCCCCTACAATGAGCAGTTCTTC.

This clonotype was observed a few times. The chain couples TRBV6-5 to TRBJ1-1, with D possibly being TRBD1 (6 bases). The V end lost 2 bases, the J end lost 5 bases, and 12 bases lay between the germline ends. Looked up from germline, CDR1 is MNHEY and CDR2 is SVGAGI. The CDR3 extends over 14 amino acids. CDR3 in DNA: TGTGCCAGCAGTTACAATAGCAGGGGTACTGAAGCTTTCTTT. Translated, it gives CASSYNSRGTEAFF.

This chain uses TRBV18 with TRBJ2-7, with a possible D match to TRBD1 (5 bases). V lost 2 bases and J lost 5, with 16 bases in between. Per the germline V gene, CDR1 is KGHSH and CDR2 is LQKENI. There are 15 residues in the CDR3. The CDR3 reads CASSPAVQGKNEQYV. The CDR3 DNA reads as TGTGCCAGCTCACCAGCGGTTCAGGGCAAAAACGAGCAGTACGTC.

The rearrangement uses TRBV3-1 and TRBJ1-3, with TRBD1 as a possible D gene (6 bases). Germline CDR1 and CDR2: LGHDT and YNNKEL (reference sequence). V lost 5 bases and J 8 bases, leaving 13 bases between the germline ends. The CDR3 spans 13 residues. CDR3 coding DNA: TGTGCCAGCAGCAAAGGACAGAGGGACACCATATATTTT. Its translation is CASSKGQRDTIYF.

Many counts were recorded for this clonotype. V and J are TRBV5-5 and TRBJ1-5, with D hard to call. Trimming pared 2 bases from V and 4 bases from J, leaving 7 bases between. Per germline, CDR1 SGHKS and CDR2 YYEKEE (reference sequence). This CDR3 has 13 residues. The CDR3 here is CASSFWGNQPQHF. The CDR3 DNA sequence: TGTGCCAGCAGCTTTTGGGGAAATCAGCCCCAGCATTTT.

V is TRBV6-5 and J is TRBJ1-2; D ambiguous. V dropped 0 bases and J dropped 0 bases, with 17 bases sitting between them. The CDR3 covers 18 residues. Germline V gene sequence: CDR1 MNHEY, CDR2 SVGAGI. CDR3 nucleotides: TGTGCCAGCAGTTACTCGAGATCAGGCTCAATGGCTAACTATGGCTACACCTTC. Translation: CASSYSRSGSMANYGYTF.

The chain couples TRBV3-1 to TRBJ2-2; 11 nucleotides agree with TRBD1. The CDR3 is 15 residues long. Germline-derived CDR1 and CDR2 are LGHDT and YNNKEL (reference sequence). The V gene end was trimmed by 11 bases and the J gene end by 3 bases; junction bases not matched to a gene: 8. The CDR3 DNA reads TGTGCCTCGGACAGGGGGCATGGGGACACCGGGGAGCTGTTTTTT. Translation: CASDRGHGDTGELFF.

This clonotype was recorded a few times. The CDR3 sequence: CASSVVAGGPLETQYF. DNA for the CDR3: TGTGCCAGCAGCGTAGTCGCGGGAGGGCCCCTGGAGACCCAGTACTTC. V gene TRBV9 combines with J gene TRBJ2-5, with 9 positions matching TRBD2. The CDR3 consists of 16 residues. Per the germline V gene, CDR1 is SGDLS and CDR2 is YYNGEE. V gave up 0 bases and J gave up 5 bases; unmatched junction bases: 8.

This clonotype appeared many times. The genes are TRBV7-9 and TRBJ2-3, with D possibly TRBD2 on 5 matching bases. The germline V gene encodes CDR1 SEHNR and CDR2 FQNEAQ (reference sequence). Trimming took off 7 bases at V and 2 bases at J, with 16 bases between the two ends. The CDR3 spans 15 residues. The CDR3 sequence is CASTGVSGTTDTQYF. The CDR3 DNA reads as TGTGCCAGCACCGGGGTCAGCGGAACCACAGATACGCAGTATTTT.

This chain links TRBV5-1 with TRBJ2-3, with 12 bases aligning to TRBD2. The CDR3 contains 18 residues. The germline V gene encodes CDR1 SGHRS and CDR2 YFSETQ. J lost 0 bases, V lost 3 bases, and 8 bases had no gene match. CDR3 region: CASSSNLGLAGSTDTQYF. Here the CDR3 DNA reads TGCGCCAGCAGCTCCAACCTAGGACTAGCGGGGAGCACAGATACGCAGTATTTT.

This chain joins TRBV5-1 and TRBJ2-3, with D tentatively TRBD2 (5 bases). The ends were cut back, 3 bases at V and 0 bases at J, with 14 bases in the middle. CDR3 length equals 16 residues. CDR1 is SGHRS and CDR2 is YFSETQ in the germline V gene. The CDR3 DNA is TGCGCCAGCAGCTCGGGGTGGCGGTCCAGCACAGATACGCAGTATTTT. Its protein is CASSSGWRSSTDTQYF.

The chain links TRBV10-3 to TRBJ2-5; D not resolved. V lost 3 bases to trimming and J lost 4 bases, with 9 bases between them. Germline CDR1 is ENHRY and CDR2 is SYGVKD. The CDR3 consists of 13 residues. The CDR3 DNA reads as TGTGCCATCAGTGACCCTCCGGCAGAGACCCAGTACTTC. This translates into CAISDPPAETQYF.

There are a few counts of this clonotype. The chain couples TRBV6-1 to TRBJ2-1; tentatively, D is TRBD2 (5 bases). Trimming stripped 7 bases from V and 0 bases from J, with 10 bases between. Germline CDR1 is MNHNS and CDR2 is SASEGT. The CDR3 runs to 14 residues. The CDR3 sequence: CASIKRSSYNEQFF. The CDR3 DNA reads TGTGCCAGCATAAAGCGGAGCTCCTACAATGAGCAGTTCTTC.

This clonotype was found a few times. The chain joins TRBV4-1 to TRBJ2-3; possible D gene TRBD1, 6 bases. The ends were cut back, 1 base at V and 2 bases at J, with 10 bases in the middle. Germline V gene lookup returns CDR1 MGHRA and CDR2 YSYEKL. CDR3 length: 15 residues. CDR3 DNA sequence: TGCGCCAGCAGCCAAGTGGGGACACTCACAGATACGCAGTATTTT. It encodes CASSQVGTLTDTQYF.

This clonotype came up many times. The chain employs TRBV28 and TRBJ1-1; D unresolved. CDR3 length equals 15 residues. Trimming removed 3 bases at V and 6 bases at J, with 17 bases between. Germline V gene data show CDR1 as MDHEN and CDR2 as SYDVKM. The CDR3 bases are TGTGCCAGCAGTTTTCGTCCAACATCCCCCGCTGAAGCTTTCTTT. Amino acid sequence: CASSFRPTSPAEAFF.

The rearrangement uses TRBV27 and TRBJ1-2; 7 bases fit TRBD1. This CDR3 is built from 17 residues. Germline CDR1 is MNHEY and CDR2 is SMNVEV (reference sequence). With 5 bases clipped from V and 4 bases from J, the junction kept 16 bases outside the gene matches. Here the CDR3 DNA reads TGTGCCAGCAGTCTACAGGGGAGAATTGGCCCTTCCTATGGCTACACCTTC. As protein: CASSLQGRIGPSYGYTF.